One sample yielded the 8 T cell receptor beta chains listed below, sequenced in a study of blood T cell repertoires in COVID-19. Clones were read by immunoSEQ multiplex PCR, and TCRdb kept only the in-frame ones, dropping some. The sample lists around 18,000 clones; 77% were seen once. Sequencing was done on a sample of peripheral blood. The receptors originated from a man in his sixties or seventies with COVID-19, enrolled during active disease.

The chain couples TRBV11-2 to TRBJ2-5, with 8 positions matching TRBD2. Looked up from germline, CDR1 is SGHAT and CDR2 is FQNNGV. The V segment lost 1 base and the J segment 2 bases; nucleotides outside the gene matches: 6. The CDR3 spans 16 residues. The CDR3 loop is CASSLVVAGYQETQYF. DNA for the CDR3: TGTGCCAGCAGCTTAGTAGTAGCGGGGTATCAAGAGACCCAGTACTTC. The variable domain in full, completed from reference TRBV11-2 and TRBJ2-5, reads EAGVAQSPRYKIIEKRQSVAFWCNPISGHATLYWYQQILGQGPKLLIQFQNNGVVDDSQLPKDRFSAERLKGVDSTLKIQPAKLEDSAVYLCASSLVVAGYQETQYFGPGTRLLVL.

In this sample, this clone turned up a few times. The chain links TRBV6-4 to TRBJ2-3, with 10 bases that match TRBD1. In germline, CDR1 is MRHNA, CDR2 SNTAGT. The CDR3 runs to 15 residues. Trimming cost V 6 bases and J 3 bases; bases outside gene matches: 6. This chain's CDR3 is CASSPTGGTTDTQYF. The CDR3 DNA reads TGTGCCAGCAGCCCGACAGGGGGCACGACAGATACGCAGTATTTT.

V usage is TRBV5-8 and J usage is TRBJ2-2; the D gene is possibly TRBD1 (5 bases). Germline-derived CDR1 and CDR2 are SGHTS and YDEGEE. The CDR3 consists of 15 residues. V was shortened by 1 base and J by 1 base, with 8 bases between the two germline ends. The CDR3 nucleotides read TGTGCCAGCAGCTTGCAGGGATTGAACACCGGGGAGCTGTTTTTT. Translation gives CASSLQGLNTGELFF.

This clone appeared a few times. The rearrangement uses TRBV12-3 or TRBV12-4 and TRBJ2-2, with 8 bases fitting TRBD2. After removal of 8 bases from V and 8 bases from J, the junction contained 7 bases not matched to a gene. The CDR3 has 13 residues. The CDR3 region is CASDRGGVGELFF. CDR3 DNA sequence: TGTGCCAGCGACCGGGGGGGCGTAGGGGAGCTGTTTTTT.

The chain couples TRBV28 to TRBJ2-1; 9 bases match TRBD2. CDR3 length: 15 amino acids. After removal of 7 bases from V and 8 bases from J, the junction contained 12 bases not matched to a gene. Germline assignment: CDR1 MDHEN and CDR2 SYDVKM. The CDR3 loop is CASTPFAGGRDEQFF. As DNA, the CDR3 is TGTGCCAGCACGCCCTTCGCGGGGGGGCGCGATGAGCAGTTCTTC.

The rearrangement uses TRBV29-1 and TRBJ2-5, with 7 positions matching TRBD2. V lost 5 bases to trimming and J lost 5 bases; unmatched junction nucleotides: 11. CDR1 is SQVTM, CDR2 ANQGSEA, per germline. The CDR3 is 14 amino acids. CDR3 residues: CSVSEGGPAETQYF. The CDR3 DNA sequence: TGCAGCGTTTCGGAGGGAGGGCCAGCCGAGACCCAGTACTTC.

CDR3 DNA: TGCGCCAGCAGCCAAGTCGAGTCAGGGGTTGGAAACACCATATATTTT. Protein product: CASSQVESGVGNTIYF. The gene calls are TRBV4-1 and TRBJ1-3, with TRBD1 as a possible D gene (6 bases). The CDR3 totals 16 residues. Between the trimmed V and J ends, which lost 1 base and 3 bases, there was a span of 13 bases. CDR1 is MGHRA, CDR2 YSYEKL, per germline.

This chain connects TRBV11-3 to TRBJ2-3, with a possible D match to TRBD1 (5 bases). There are 14 residues in the CDR3. CDR1 is SGHNT, CDR2 YENEEA, per germline. V was shortened by 0 bases and J by 2 bases, with 6 bases between the two germline ends. This chain's CDR3 is CASSLDRVTDTQYF. The CDR3 DNA reads as TGTGCCAGCAGCTTAGACAGGGTCACAGATACGCAGTATTTT.